The 22 T cell receptor beta chains below come from one sample, sequenced in a study of blood T cell repertoires in COVID-19. Measured with immunoSEQ multiplex PCR; TCRdb has only the in-frame clones, and not every one. This repertoire shows 30,000 to 50,000 clones, over 80% found once; its top ten account for approximately 25%. The sample was peripheral blood. These receptor sequences come from a middle-aged man with active or convalescent COVID-19.

This clone was counted between two and nine times. This rearrangement joins TRBV2 to TRBJ1-6; 7 bases agree with TRBD1. With 9 bases clipped from V and 5 bases from J, the junction kept 4 bases outside the gene matches. The CDR3 extends over 13 amino acids. Per germline, CDR1 SNHLY and CDR2 FYNNEI. CDR3 DNA sequence: TGTGCCAGGACAGGACAGGATAATTCACCCCTCCACTTT. This translates into CARTGQDNSPLHF. The full variable domain, with the rest looked up from reference TRBV2 and TRBJ1-6, is EPEVTQTPSHQVTQMGQEVILRCVPISNHLYFYWYRQILGQKVEFLVSFYNNEISEKSEIFDDQFSVERPDGSNFTLKIRSTKLEDSAMYFCARTGQDNSPLHFGNGTRLTVT.

The rearrangement uses TRBV10-3 and TRBJ2-1; perhaps TRBD1 as D (6 bases). The CDR3 is 13 residues long. Trimming took 8 bases from V and 1 from J, leaving 9 bases between them. Germline V gene lookup returns CDR1 ENHRY and CDR2 SYGVKD. The CDR3 loop reads CAIGTNSYNEQFF. For the CDR3, the DNA is TGTGCCATCGGGACAAATTCCTACAATGAGCAGTTCTTC.

This rearrangement joins TRBV19 to TRBJ2-3; a weak D match, TRBD2 (6 bases). The V gene lost 3 bases and the J gene lost 6 bases, with 10 bases spanning the gap. Germline-derived CDR1 and CDR2 are LNHDA and SQIVND (reference sequence). This CDR3 is 13 amino acids long. CDR3 sequence reads: CASSMGGFDTQYF. The CDR3 DNA reads TGTGCCAGTAGTATGGGGGGATTTGATACGCAGTATTTT.

The J gene is TRBJ2-7, the V gene TRBV28; weak D call: TRBD2 (6 bases). Germline V gene data show CDR1 as MDHEN and CDR2 as SYDVKM. The length of the CDR3 is 13 residues. Trimming removed 6 bases from V and 1 base from J, with 10 bases in between. The CDR3 spells CASRSGPSYEQYF. The DNA of the CDR3 is TGTGCCAGCAGGAGCGGGCCTTCCTACGAGCAGTACTTC.

The chain joins TRBV7-9 to TRBJ2-7, with 8 bases lining up with TRBD1. This CDR3 comprises 16 residues. The germline V gene encodes CDR1 SEHNR and CDR2 FQNEAQ (reference sequence). The ends lost 4 bases at V and 0 bases at J; junction bases unmatched: 8. Here the CDR3 DNA reads TGTGCCAGCAGCTCCGACAGGGGACAAAGCTCCTACGAGCAGTACGTC. Its protein product is CASSSDRGQSSYEQYV.

This chain joins TRBV11-1 and TRBJ2-5, with a tentative D call TRBD2 (6 bases). Between the trimmed V and J ends, which lost 5 bases and 1 base, there was a span of 17 bases. The CDR3 runs 16 residues. The germline V gene encodes CDR1 SGHAT and CDR2 FQDESV (reference sequence). DNA of the CDR3: TGTGCCAGCAGCCCCCAGACTAGACCCATCCAAGAGACCCAGTACTTC. Encoded protein: CASSPQTRPIQETQYF.

The chain employs TRBV3-1 (or the pseudogene TRBV3-2) and TRBJ1-5; D not certain. The germline V gene encodes CDR1 LGHDT and CDR2 YNNKEL (reference sequence). The CDR3 contains 14 residues. The V and J ends lost 4 bases and 4 bases respectively, with 11 bases between them. In DNA form, the CDR3 reads TGTGCCAGCAGCCCTCAATACGGTAATCAGCCCCAGCATTTT. Amino acid sequence: CASSPQYGNQPQHF.

This chain joins TRBV6-1 and TRBJ1-3; 7 nucleotides agree with TRBD1. CDR3 size: 16 residues. V lost 4 bases, J lost 0 bases, and 6 bases stayed unmatched. Germline V gives CDR1 MNHNS, CDR2 SASEGT. This CDR3 reads CASSVVGTDSGNTIYF. The DNA for the CDR3 is TGTGCCAGCAGTGTTGTTGGGACAGACTCTGGAAACACCATATATTTT.

The V gene is TRBV5-4, the J gene TRBJ2-1, with D tentatively TRBD2 (6 bases). The V gene lost 5 bases and the J gene lost 9 bases, with 18 bases spanning the gap. From germline, CDR1 is SGHNT and CDR2 YYREEE (reference sequence). The CDR3 totals 14 residues. CDR3 in amino acids: CASRSRSEAGEQFF. The CDR3, as DNA: TGTGCCAGCAGATCCCGGTCCGAAGCGGGTGAGCAGTTCTTC.

The rearrangement uses TRBV2 and TRBJ2-1, with TRBD2 identical over 8 bases. Germline-derived CDR1 and CDR2 are SNHLY and FYNNEI. The CDR3 has 16 residues. With 9 bases clipped from V and 4 bases from J, the junction kept 14 bases outside the gene matches. The chain's CDR3 is CASSGGARGGYNEQFF. As DNA, the CDR3 is TGTGCCAGTTCGGGCGGGGCCCGGGGGGGTTACAATGAGCAGTTCTTC.

The chain combines TRBV2 with TRBJ2-1; D is possibly TRBD2 (7 bases). Germline-derived CDR1 and CDR2 are SNHLY and FYNNEI. Trimming took off 5 bases at V and 5 bases at J, with 16 bases between the two ends. The CDR3 is 15 residues long. In DNA, the CDR3 is TGTGCCAGCAGTCTCTGGGGGGGCGCGAACAATGAGCAGTTCTTC. Residues: CASSLWGGANNEQFF. The whole variable domain, filled in from reference TRBV2 and TRBJ2-1, reads EPEVTQTPSHQVTQMGQEVILRCVPISNHLYFYWYRQILGQKVEFLVSFYNNEISEKSEIFDDQFSVERPDGSNFTLKIRSTKLEDSAMYFCASSLWGGANNEQFFGPGTRLTVL.

CDR3 residues: CASSFSQVPLGQYF. CDR3 bases: TGTGCCAGCAGCTTTTCACAGGTCCCTTTAGGGCAGTACTTC. This chain joins TRBV5-6 and TRBJ2-7; D may be TRBD1 (5 bases). This CDR3 region has 14 residues. The ends were cut back, 2 bases at V and 9 bases at J, with 18 bases in the middle. CDR1 is SGHDT, CDR2 YYEEEE, per germline.

This sequence joins TRBV30 and TRBJ2-5; possibly TRBD1 for D (6 bases). Germline assignment: CDR1 GTSNPN and CDR2 SVGIG (reference sequence). The germline V and J ends were trimmed by 5 bases and 2 bases, with 30 bases remaining between them. The CDR3 totals 19 residues. As DNA, the CDR3 is TGTGCCTGGGAAAATGGGGCCAGGGGAATAAGGATCCAACAAGAGACCCAGTACTTC. Its protein product is CAWENGARGIRIQQETQYF.

This chain connects TRBV7-3 to TRBJ2-3, with D possibly being TRBD1 (6 bases). CDR3 length: 12 residues. V lost 8 bases and J 6 bases, leaving 12 bases between the germline ends. CDR1 is SGHTA and CDR2 is FQGTGA in the germline V gene. CDR3 nucleotide sequence: TGTGCCAGCGGAAAGGGGGACGATACGCAGTATTTT. Amino acids: CASGKGDDTQYF.

V is TRBV9 and J is TRBJ2-1; TRBD2 matches at 12 bases. V was clipped by 6 bases and J by 6 bases; unmatched bases: 7. From germline, CDR1 is SGDLS and CDR2 YYNGEE. The CDR3 loop spans 15 amino acids. The CDR3 nucleotides are TGTGCCAGCACCCCTAGCGGGAGGGTATTCAATGAGCAGTTCTTC. The encoded protein is CASTPSGRVFNEQFF.

This clone has only a few counts. The rearrangement joins TRBV4-1 to TRBJ2-7, with 8 bases that match TRBD2. The V segment lost 1 base and the J segment 3 bases; nucleotides outside the gene matches: 14. The CDR3 contains 18 residues. Germline CDR1 reads MGHRA; CDR2 reads YSYEKL. CDR3 sequence (DNA): TGCGCCAGCAGCCAAGGCCCTGTCCCCGCGGGAGGAAGCTACGAGCAGTACTTC. As protein: CASSQGPVPAGGSYEQYF.

CDR3 sequence (DNA): TGCGCCAGCAGCCAAGGACAGGTGAACACTGAAGCTTTCTTT. Translating gives CASSQGQVNTEAFF. The rearrangement links TRBV4-1 to TRBJ1-1, with D possibly matching TRBD1 (6 bases). The CDR3 consists of 14 residues. V lost 1 base to trimming and J lost 0 bases, with 6 bases between them. The V gene's germline CDR1 is MGHRA and CDR2 YSYEKL.

The V call is TRBV27, the J call TRBJ1-6; unclear D gene. The germline V gene encodes CDR1 MNHEY and CDR2 SMNVEV (reference sequence). The CDR3 runs to 15 residues. Trimming stripped 4 bases from V and 0 bases from J, with 7 bases between. The CDR3 bases are TGTGCCAGCAGTTCGGGAAGCTCCTATAATTCACCCCTCCACTTT. Amino acids: CASSSGSSYNSPLHF.

The rearrangement links TRBV18 to TRBJ2-7; 9 positions agree with TRBD1. The length of the CDR3 is 15 residues. V was pared by 4 bases and J by 2 bases, with 6 bases of the junction left unmatched. Germline CDR1 reads KGHSH; CDR2 reads LQKENI. The CDR3 bases are TGTGCCAGCTCACAGGACAGGGGTTGGCCCTACGAGCAGTACTTC. It codes for CASSQDRGWPYEQYF.

The V gene is TRBV6-5, the J gene TRBJ1-3; TRBD1 might be the D (6 bases). Germline values: CDR1 MNHEY, CDR2 SVGAGI. Deletions cut 6 bases from V and 5 bases from J, with 14 bases between. There are 14 residues in the CDR3. CDR3 DNA: TGTGCCAGCAGCCCCACAGGGCGGCGAAACACCATATATTTT. Protein: CASSPTGRRNTIYF.

The chain has TRBV11-2 and TRBJ1-6; TRBD1 is a possible D gene (5 bases). The germline V and J ends were trimmed by 4 bases and 8 bases, with 12 bases remaining between them. Germline CDR1 reads SGHAT; CDR2 reads FQNNGV. This CDR3 comprises 14 residues. The CDR3, as DNA: TGTGCCAGCAGCTGGGGACTGGGAGATTCACCCCTCCACTTT. Encoded protein: CASSWGLGDSPLHF.

The chain couples TRBV11-2 to TRBJ2-3; 11 bases align to TRBD2. The V gene's germline CDR1 is SGHAT and CDR2 FQNNGV. This CDR3 has 18 residues. Trimming took 2 bases from V and 3 from J; bases not matched to a gene: 10. This chain's CDR3 is CASSLPLQPSGRTDTQYF. For the CDR3, the DNA is TGTGCCAGCAGCTTACCATTACAGCCTAGCGGGAGGACAGATACGCAGTATTTT.